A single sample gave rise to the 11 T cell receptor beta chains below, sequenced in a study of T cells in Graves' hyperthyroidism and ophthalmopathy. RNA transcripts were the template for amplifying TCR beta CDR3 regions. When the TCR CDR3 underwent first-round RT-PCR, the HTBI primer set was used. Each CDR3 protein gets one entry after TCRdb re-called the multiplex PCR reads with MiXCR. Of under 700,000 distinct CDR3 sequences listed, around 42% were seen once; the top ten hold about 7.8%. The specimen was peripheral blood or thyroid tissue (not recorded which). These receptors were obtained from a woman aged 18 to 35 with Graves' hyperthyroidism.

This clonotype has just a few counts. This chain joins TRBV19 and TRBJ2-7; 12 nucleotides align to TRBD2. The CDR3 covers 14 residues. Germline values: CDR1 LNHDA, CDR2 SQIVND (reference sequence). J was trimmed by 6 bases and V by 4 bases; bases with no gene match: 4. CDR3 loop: CASSKTSGRGEQYF. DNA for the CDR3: TGTGCCAGTAGTAAGACTAGCGGGAGAGGCGAGCAGTACTTC.

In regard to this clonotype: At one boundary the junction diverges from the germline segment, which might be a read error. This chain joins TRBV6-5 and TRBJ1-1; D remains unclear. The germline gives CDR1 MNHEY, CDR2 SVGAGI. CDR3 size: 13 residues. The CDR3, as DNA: TGTGCCATCAGTTACGGTAGGAACACTGAAGCTTTCTTT. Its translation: CAISYGRNTEAFF.

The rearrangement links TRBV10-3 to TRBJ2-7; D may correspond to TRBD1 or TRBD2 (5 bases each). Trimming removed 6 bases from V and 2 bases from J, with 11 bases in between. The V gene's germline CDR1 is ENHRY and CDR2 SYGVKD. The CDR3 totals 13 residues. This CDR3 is CAIRRDGTYEQYF. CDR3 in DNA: TGTGCCATCAGAAGGGACGGTACCTACGAGCAGTACTTC.

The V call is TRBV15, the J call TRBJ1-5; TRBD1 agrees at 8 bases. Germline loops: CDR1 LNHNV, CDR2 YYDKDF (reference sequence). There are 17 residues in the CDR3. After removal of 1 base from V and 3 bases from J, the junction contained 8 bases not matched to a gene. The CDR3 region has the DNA TGTGCCACCAGCAGAGGCACCGACAGGGGCGTCAATCAGCCCCAGCATTTT. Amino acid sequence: CATSRGTDRGVNQPQHF.

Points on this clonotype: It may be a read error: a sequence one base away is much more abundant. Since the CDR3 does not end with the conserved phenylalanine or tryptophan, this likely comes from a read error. CDR3 sequence (DNA): TGCGCCAGCAGCCGGACTGGTTCACCCCTCCACTCT. It yields the protein CASSRTGSPLHS. This rearrangement joins TRBV6-2 or TRBV6-3 to TRBJ1-6; unclear D gene. The germline V gene encodes CDR1 MNHEY and CDR2 SVGEGT. The CDR3 loop spans 12 amino acids.

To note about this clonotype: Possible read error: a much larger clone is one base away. Here the CDR3 reads CAITEGEFTVQYF. CDR3 sequence (DNA): TGTGCCATCACCGAAGGGGAATTTACGGTGCAGTACTTC. The rearrangement joins TRBV10-3 to TRBJ2-7; D is perhaps TRBD1 (5 bases). CDR3 length: 13 residues. The V gene's germline CDR1 is ENHRY and CDR2 SYGVKD. V lost 7 bases to trimming and J lost 9 bases, with 19 bases between them.

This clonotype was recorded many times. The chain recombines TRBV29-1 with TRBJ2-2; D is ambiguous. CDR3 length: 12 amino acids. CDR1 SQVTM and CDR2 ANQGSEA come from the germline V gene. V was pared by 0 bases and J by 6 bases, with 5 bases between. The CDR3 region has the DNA TGCAGCGTTGAAGATCGTCCCGGGGAGCTGTTTTTT. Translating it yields CSVEDRPGELFF.

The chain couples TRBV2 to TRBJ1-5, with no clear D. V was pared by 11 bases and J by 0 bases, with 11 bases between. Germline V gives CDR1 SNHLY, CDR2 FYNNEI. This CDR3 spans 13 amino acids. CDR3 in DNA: TGTGCCTGGAGTGGCGATAGCAATCAGCCCCAGCATTTT. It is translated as CAWSGDSNQPQHF.

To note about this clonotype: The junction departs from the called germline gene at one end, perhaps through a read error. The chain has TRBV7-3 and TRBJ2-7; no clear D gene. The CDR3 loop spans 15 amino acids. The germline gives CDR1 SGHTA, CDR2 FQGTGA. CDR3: CASSQGRQSSYEQYF. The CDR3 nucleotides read TGCGCCAGCAGCCAAGGTCGTCAGAGCTCCTACGAGCAGTACTTC.

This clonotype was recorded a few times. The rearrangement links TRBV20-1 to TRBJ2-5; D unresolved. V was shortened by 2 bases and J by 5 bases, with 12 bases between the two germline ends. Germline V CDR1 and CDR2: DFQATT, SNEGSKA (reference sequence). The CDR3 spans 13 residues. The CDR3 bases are TGCAGTGCTAGAAATAGTATTGGTGAGACCCAGTACTTC. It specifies CSARNSIGETQYF.

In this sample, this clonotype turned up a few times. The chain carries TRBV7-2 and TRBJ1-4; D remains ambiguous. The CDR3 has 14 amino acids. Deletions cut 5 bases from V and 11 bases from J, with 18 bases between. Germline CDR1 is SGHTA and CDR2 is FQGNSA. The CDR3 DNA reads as TGTGCCAGCAGCCAAGATAAGGGCCCTACTAAACTGTTTTTT. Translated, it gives CASSQDKGPTKLFF.